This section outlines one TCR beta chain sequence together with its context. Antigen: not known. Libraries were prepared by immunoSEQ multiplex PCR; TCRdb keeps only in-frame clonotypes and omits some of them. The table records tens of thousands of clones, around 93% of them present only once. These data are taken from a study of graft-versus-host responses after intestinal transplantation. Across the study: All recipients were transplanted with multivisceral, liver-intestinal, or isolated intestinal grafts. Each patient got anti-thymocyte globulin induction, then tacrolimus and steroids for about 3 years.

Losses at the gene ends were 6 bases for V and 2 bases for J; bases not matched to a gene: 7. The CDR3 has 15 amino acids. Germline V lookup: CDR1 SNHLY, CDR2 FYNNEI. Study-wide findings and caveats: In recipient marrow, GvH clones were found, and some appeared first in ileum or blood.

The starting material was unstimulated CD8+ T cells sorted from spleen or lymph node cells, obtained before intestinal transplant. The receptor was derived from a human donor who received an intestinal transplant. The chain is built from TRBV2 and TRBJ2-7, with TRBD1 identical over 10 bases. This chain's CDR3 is CASRDTGTGAYEQYF. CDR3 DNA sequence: TGTGCCAGCAGGGATACCGGGACAGGGGCCTACGAGCAGTACTTC.